These 5 T cell receptor beta chains were all obtained from the same sample, sequenced in a study of shared clonotypes between healthy human individuals. TCRdb's table, derived via immunoSEQ multiplex PCR, lists solely in-frame clones and lacks some. The sample shows under 2,500,000 clones, approximately 95% of them seen only once. The sequencing sample was made of naive CD4+ T cells sorted from blood. Subset indicated: CD45RA+ positively selected. These receptors all come from a man between 18 and 35 years old in good health.

This rearrangement joins TRBV30 to TRBJ2-7; 7 nucleotides match TRBD1. The V gene end was trimmed by 2 bases and the J gene end by 2 bases; junction bases not matched to a gene: 6. Per germline, CDR1 GTSNPN and CDR2 SVGIG (reference sequence). CDR3 size: 14 residues. The CDR3 DNA reads TGTGCCTGGAGTATGGGACAGTCTCCCTACGAGCAGTACTTC. This translates into CAWSMGQSPYEQYF.

The chain combines TRBV14 with TRBJ2-6; D not resolved. Germline V CDR1 and CDR2: SGHDN, FVKESK. The CDR3 has 19 residues. The V gene lost 5 bases and the J gene lost 0 bases, with 20 bases spanning the gap. Here the CDR3 DNA reads TGTGCCAGCAGCGACAATTCGTTGGGGTGGGGCTCTGGGGCCAACGTCCTGACTTTC. The encoded protein is CASSDNSLGWGSGANVLTF. The variable domain in full, completed from reference TRBV14 and TRBJ2-6, reads EAGVTQFPSHSVIEKGQTVTLRCDPISGHDNLYWYRRVMGKEIKFLLHFVKESKQDESGMPNNRFLAERTGGTYSTLKVQPAELEDSGVYFCASSDNSLGWGSGANVLTFGAGSRLTVL.

The chain has TRBV4-3 and TRBJ2-5; 8 positions agree with TRBD1. The V and J ends lost 1 base and 5 bases, in that order; junction bases with no gene match: 3. This CDR3 is 14 amino acids long. Per the germline V gene, CDR1 is LGHNA and CDR2 is YSLEER. The CDR3 reads CASSQAYRGETQYF. CDR3 coding DNA: TGCGCCAGCAGCCAAGCCTACAGGGGGGAGACCCAGTACTTC.

V is TRBV7-2 and J is TRBJ1-6; D is ambiguous. Trimming pared 6 bases from V and 15 bases from J, leaving 18 bases between. The germline V gene has CDR1 SGHTA and CDR2 FQGNSA. CDR3 length: 13 amino acids. In DNA, the CDR3 is TGTGCCAGCAGGCTAAGGTTGGGCAGCGACCTCCACTTT. Protein: CASRLRLGSDLHF.

This clone was picked up one time. At the DNA level, this CDR3 is encoded by other sequences in the same sample as well. J is TRBJ2-5 and V is TRBV7-2, with a weak D call TRBD1 (5 bases). Per germline, CDR1 SGHTA and CDR2 FQGNSA. The CDR3 spans 14 residues. V shed 2 bases and J shed 4 bases, with 11 bases lying between them. The CDR3 nucleotides read TGTGCCAGCAGCTTATCCCAGGGTCGAGAGACCCAGTACTTC. This codes for CASSLSQGRETQYF. Combining the CDR3 with reference TRBV7-2 and TRBJ2-5 gives the whole variable domain GAGVSQSPSNKVTEKGKDVELRCDPISGHTALYWYRQSLGQGLEFLIYFQGNSAPDKSGLPSDRFSAERTGGSVSTLTIQRTQQEDSAVYLCASSLSQGRETQYFGPGTRLLVL.